Below, 10 T cell receptor beta chains from the same sample are listed, as sequenced in a study of T cell responses to AZD1222 COVID-19 vaccine. Assay used: immunoSEQ multiplex PCR; TCRdb lists only in-frame clones, some missing. The sample records around 100,000 clones, more than 90% being singletons. The sample in question was peripheral blood, obtained on day 0 of AZD1222 vaccination. The receptors stem from an adult in good health.

The rearrangement joins TRBV5-6 to TRBJ1-1; D gene unclear. There are 17 residues in the CDR3. V was pared by 0 bases and J by 0 bases, with 15 bases between. CDR1 and CDR2 (germline): SGHDT, YYEEEE. The CDR3 is CASSLAGSGPLNTEAFF. In nucleotides, the CDR3 is TGTGCCAGCAGCTTGGCGGGTAGTGGACCCTTGAACACTGAAGCTTTCTTT.

The chain links TRBV6-6 to TRBJ2-3, with 11 bases fitting TRBD1. Losses at the gene ends were 2 bases for V and 1 base for J; bases not matched to a gene: 2. Germline V gene data show CDR1 as MNHNY and CDR2 as SVGAGI (reference sequence). This CDR3 spans 16 amino acids. CDR3: CASSYRTGGRTDTQYF. The CDR3 DNA reads as TGTGCCAGCAGTTACAGGACAGGGGGCCGCACAGATACGCAGTATTTT.

The chain combines TRBV5-4 with TRBJ2-7; D is undetermined. The CDR3 is 15 amino acids. CDR1 and CDR2 (germline): SGHNT, YYREEE (reference sequence). V lost 4 bases and J lost 2, with 16 bases in between. The CDR3: CASSTRAVVPYEQYF. DNA for the CDR3: TGTGCCAGCAGCACCCGGGCCGTAGTACCCTACGAGCAGTACTTC.

This clone occurred once. The rearrangement joins TRBV5-4 to TRBJ1-3; weak D call: TRBD1 (6 bases). The germline CDR1 and CDR2 sequences are SGHNT and YYREEE (reference sequence). The CDR3 extends over 14 amino acids. V dropped 4 bases and J dropped 6 bases, with 14 bases sitting between them. CDR3 amino acids: CASSVTGRENTIYF. The DNA for the CDR3 is TGTGCCAGCAGCGTCACAGGGAGAGAAAACACCATATATTTT.

V usage is TRBV28 and J usage is TRBJ1-5; D remains ambiguous. V was cut by 3 bases and J by 2 bases, with 11 bases left in between. Germline CDR1 is MDHEN and CDR2 is SYDVKM. The CDR3 totals 15 residues. Written as DNA, the CDR3 is TGTGCCAGCAGTTTTTTTACTAGGGGCAATCAGCCCCAGCATTTT. Encoded protein: CASSFFTRGNQPQHF.

The V and J genes are TRBV5-4 and TRBJ1-1; 9 bases line up with TRBD1. The trim removed 5 bases at V and 6 bases at J, leaving 11 bases unmatched. Germline V gene data show CDR1 as SGHNT and CDR2 as YYREEE (reference sequence). This CDR3 has 15 residues. The CDR3 DNA reads as TGTGCCAGCAGTAGACCGGGACAGGGTAGAGCTGAAGCTTTCTTT. It specifies CASSRPGQGRAEAFF.

This chain connects TRBV19 to TRBJ1-5, with TRBD1 as a possible D gene (6 bases). Trimming shortened V by 5 bases and J by 0 bases, and 11 bases separated the two germline ends. The CDR3 is 15 amino acids. The germline V gene encodes CDR1 LNHDA and CDR2 SQIVND (reference sequence). The CDR3 loop reads CASSVDRPSNQPQHF. The CDR3 nucleotides are TGTGCCAGTAGTGTGGACAGACCTAGCAATCAGCCCCAGCATTTT.

Here the CDR3 DNA reads TGTGCCAGCAGCCGAGAACCCGGAGCAAACTATGGCTACACCTTC. It encodes CASSREPGANYGYTF. The V gene is TRBV7-8, the J gene TRBJ1-2; no firm D call. Germline lookup yields CDR1 SGHVS and CDR2 FQNEAQ. Trimming took 5 bases from V and 2 from J, leaving 15 bases between them. The CDR3 length is 15 residues.

This chain joins TRBV7-2 and TRBJ1-4; D remains ambiguous. Trimming took 9 bases from V and 5 from J, leaving 16 bases between them. The CDR3 covers 14 residues. CDR1 is SGHTA, CDR2 FQGNSA, per germline. The CDR3 spells CASSPSLGNEKLFF. Here the CDR3 DNA reads TGTGCCAGTTCCCCGTCGCTGGGAAATGAAAAACTGTTTTTT.

The chain recombines TRBV27 with TRBJ1-6; no clear D. Germline V CDR1 and CDR2: MNHEY, SMNVEV (reference sequence). This CDR3 is built from 16 residues. The germline V and J ends were trimmed by 3 bases and 0 bases, with 9 bases remaining between them. The CDR3 here is CASSFQPSSYNSPLHF. CDR3 DNA: TGTGCCAGCAGTTTTCAGCCGAGCTCCTATAATTCACCCCTCCACTTT.